Shown below are 10 T cell receptor beta chains from a single sample sequenced in a study of blood T cell repertoires in COVID-19. Assay used: immunoSEQ multiplex PCR; TCRdb lists only in-frame clones, some missing. The sample carries hundreds of thousands of clones, around 90% recorded once. The sequenced sample consisted of peripheral blood. The receptors originated from a man between 18 and 35 years old with active or convalescent COVID-19.

This clone was observed a handful of times. DNA of the CDR3: TGCGCCAGCAGCAGCGGGGATTTAAGGTACGAGCAGTACTTC. Encoded protein: CASSSGDLRYEQYF. The V call is TRBV5-1, the J call TRBJ2-7, with 7 bases aligning to TRBD2. CDR1 SGHRS and CDR2 YFSETQ come from the germline V gene. The CDR3 totals 14 residues. V lost 4 bases and J lost 4; bases outside the gene matches: 8.

The genes are TRBV28 and TRBJ2-3; D unresolved. The CDR3 is 16 amino acids. V was pared by 6 bases and J by 2 bases, with 18 bases between. CDR1 is MDHEN and CDR2 is SYDVKM in the germline V gene. For the CDR3, the DNA is TGTGCCAGCAGCACTACTAAACCGTTATTCACAGATACGCAGTATTTT. Its protein is CASSTTKPLFTDTQYF.

The chain is built from TRBV9 and TRBJ2-7; the match to TRBD2 covers 13 bases. With V trimmed by 3 bases and J by 2 bases, 2 bases remained unmatched. The CDR3 consists of 15 residues. The germline gives CDR1 SGDLS, CDR2 YYNGEE. The CDR3 sequence: CASSGTSGGPYEQYF. The CDR3 DNA reads TGTGCCAGCAGCGGGACTAGCGGGGGACCCTACGAGCAGTACTTC.

The rearrangement uses TRBV6-2 or TRBV6-3 and TRBJ2-7, with a tentative D call TRBD2 (5 bases). The germline gives CDR1 MNHEY, CDR2 SVGEGT. The CDR3 runs 14 residues. The V end was cut by 6 bases, the J end by 0 bases, with 12 bases between. The CDR3 region is CASSRGLLSYEQYF. The DNA for the CDR3 is TGTGCCAGCAGCCGCGGACTGCTCTCCTACGAGCAGTACTTC.

The rearrangement links TRBV12-1 to TRBJ1-2. TRBV12-1 is flagged as a pseudogene. The CDR3 is 19 amino acids. The CDR3 DNA is TGTGCCAGCACCGGGGGACGCTTATGGGAGCCTAGAGAACTATATGGCTACACCTTC. Protein product: CASTGGRLWEPRELYGYTF.

This chain uses TRBV2 with TRBJ2-7; D call uncertain. This CDR3 is 17 amino acids long. CDR1 SNHLY and CDR2 FYNNEI come from the germline V gene. Trimming left V 4 bases short and J 3 bases short, with 22 bases between. The CDR3 region has the DNA TGTGCCAGCAGTGCATATCATCCGGTACAGTCCTACTACGAGCAGTACTTC. Its translation: CASSAYHPVQSYYEQYF.

V is TRBV15 and J is TRBJ2-7; D unclear. There are 13 residues in the CDR3. Germline CDR1 reads LNHNV; CDR2 reads YYDKDF (reference sequence). Deletions cut 1 base from V and 0 bases from J, with 4 bases between. The CDR3 loop is CATSRGPSYEQYF. As DNA, the CDR3 is TGTGCCACCAGCAGAGGGCCCTCCTACGAGCAGTACTTC.

The CDR3 DNA reads as TGTGCCAGCAGCTCCGGTTACTTTTCACCCCTCCACTTT. Its translation is CASSSGYFSPLHF. The rearrangement joins TRBV12-3 or TRBV12-4 to TRBJ1-6; D gene unclear. The V end was cut by 6 bases, the J end by 9 bases, with 12 bases between. The CDR3 has 13 amino acids.

V usage is TRBV6-5 and J usage is TRBJ1-4; tentatively, D is TRBD1 (5 bases). This CDR3 comprises 14 residues. The V gene's germline CDR1 is MNHEY and CDR2 SVGAGI. Trimming removed 6 bases at V and 8 bases at J, with 16 bases between. This CDR3 reads CASSLTDIGEKLFF. The CDR3 DNA reads TGTGCCAGCAGCCTGACAGACATTGGGGAAAAACTGTTTTTT.

The chain couples TRBV7-9 to TRBJ2-3; maybe TRBD1 (5 bases). The CDR3 consists of 14 residues. The V gene's germline CDR1 is SEHNR and CDR2 FQNEAQ (reference sequence). Trimming took 9 bases from V and 0 from J, leaving 13 bases between them. The CDR3 is CASAQTASTDTQYF. The CDR3 DNA sequence: TGTGCCAGTGCCCAGACAGCTAGCACAGATACGCAGTATTTT.